The source of this TCR beta chain is a study of CD8 T cells in ankylosing spondylitis (dated by TCRdb to about 2017). Looking at the study overall: To find TCR variants linked to disease, the study profiled T cell receptor beta repertoires in ankylosing spondylitis patients and healthy donors. The full study cohort was made up of approximately 27 ankylosing spondylitis patients and 108 healthy donors. Peripheral blood samples were taken, and synovial fluid was additionally collected from ankylosing spondylitis patients.

This clonotype showed up many times. It lacks a known antigen. Base qualities are not at hand, and no much larger clone is one base apart. On the study overall, not on this receptor specifically: Some motif variants had previously been reported in the synovial fluid and blood of reactive arthritis patients, which suggests shared mechanisms of disease initiation. The disease-linked clones had a CD8+ phenotype and were found at relatively low frequencies in peripheral blood. A TCR beta motif of several highly homologous amino acid variants appeared characteristic of blood from ankylosing spondylitis patients. The disease-linked clones were reported as significantly enriched in matched synovial fluid samples from ankylosing spondylitis patients.

Reads for this sample came from an Illumina HiSeq 2500. Quantitative 5'-RACE with molecular barcodes was used to prepare TCR beta libraries. Concerning the study's data processing: A new computational method based on a probabilistic model of VDJ rearrangement was used to identify disease-linked TCR variants. The public reads were reprocessed in TCRdb via fastp at Q25 and MiXCR, keeping in-frame beta chains. Rows matching on CDR3 protein sequence are summarized as one entry with the most common DNA and genes. The V and J calls, along with clone size, are taken from TCRdb and not from the paper's own processing. The sample table shows about 510,000 distinct CDR3 sequences, and approximately 5% are seen once. The top ten hold roughly 3.5% of the sample. The CDR3, from cysteine to phenylalanine, totals 16 residues. Left in the record is the CDR3 DNA by itself, 48 bases read in frame from the first base.

This sequence uses TRBV21-1 and TRBJ2-1; the table's D gene call, TRBD1, was not cross checked with the DNA. TRBV21-1 is reported as a pseudogene. This TCR was sampled from a male donor with ankylosing spondylitis. Sequencing was carried out using blood, either unsorted or a sorted T cell fraction (not recorded which). In nucleotide form, the sequence is TGTGCCAGCAGCAAACCCCTTGGACAGGGTGGCAATGAGCAGTTCTTC. This translates into CASSKPLGQGGNEQFF.